This T cell receptor beta chain is from a study of vaccination and CD4 T cells after COVID-19. Study background: Two doses of either BNT162b2 or mRNA-1273 vaccine went to participants.

Concerning this clonotype itself: As yet, its antigen is unknown.

The Oncomine TCR Beta short-read assay was applied to DNA of cultured CD4+ T cells. MiXCR, applied by TCRdb to the PCR reads, yields one record per CDR3 protein. The sample comprises 20,000 or so distinct CDR3 sequences, approximately 61% of which are singletons, and 8.5% to 10% rests with the top ten. Treatment specified: approximately 11-day PBMC culture with coronavirus spike peptide pools or control peptides (ViraFEST assay). The V and J ends lost 4 bases and 0 bases respectively, with 10 bases between them. The CDR3 extends over 14 amino acids. Germline CDR1 is LNHDA and CDR2 is SQIVND (reference sequence).

The chain couples TRBV19 to TRBJ2-7; maybe TRBD2 (5 bases). The specimen was CD4+ T cells from blood, cultured in vitro, collected after SARS-CoV-2 vaccination. This clonotype was sampled from a human donor who had recovered from COVID-19. The CDR3 region has the DNA TGTGCCAGTAGTACCCCGGGGAGCTCCTACGAGCAGTACTTC. Its protein is CASSTPGSSYEQYF.